Below, 8 T cell receptor beta chains from the same sample are listed, as sequenced in a study of control samples from healthy donors and cancer patients. Measured with immunoSEQ multiplex PCR; TCRdb has only the in-frame clones, and not every one. The table shows roughly 180,000 clones, with just over 90% occurring only once. The sequenced material came from blood. The source of these receptors is a woman in her fifties or sixties in good health.

The gene calls are TRBV3-1 (or the pseudogene TRBV3-2) and TRBJ2-5; a weak D match, TRBD2 (6 bases). CDR1 LGHDT and CDR2 YNNKEL come from the germline V gene (reference sequence). Trimming left V 4 bases short and J 5 bases short, with 20 bases between. The CDR3 totals 16 residues. The CDR3 coding sequence is TGTGCCAGCAGCCTCCCGGTGGGACTCGGAGTCGAGACCCAGTACTTC. It specifies CASSLPVGLGVETQYF.

This chain joins TRBV28 and TRBJ2-5, with a possible D match to TRBD2 (6 bases). CDR3 length equals 13 residues. Looked up from germline, CDR1 is MDHEN and CDR2 is SYDVKM. V lost 8 bases and J 2 bases, leaving 12 bases between the germline ends. CDR3 nucleotide sequence: TGTGCCAGCGCCCGGGGGTCACAAGAGACCCAGTACTTC. As protein: CASARGSQETQYF.

This clone was recorded a few times. The CDR3 nucleotides are TGTGCCAGCAGCTTAGAGGGCCTGAGCAATCAGCCCCAGCATTTT. This translates into CASSLEGLSNQPQHF. The chain is built from TRBV7-9 and TRBJ1-5, with D unresolved. The V and J ends lost 1 base and 1 base respectively, with 8 bases between them. The CDR3 is made up of 15 amino acids. Germline values: CDR1 SEHNR, CDR2 FQNEAQ (reference sequence).

The chain carries TRBV7-9 and TRBJ2-1; TRBD1 matches at 9 bases. J gave up 9 bases and V 6 bases, and 12 bases lay outside the gene matches. Germline CDR1 SEHNR, CDR2 FQNEAQ (reference sequence). The CDR3 consists of 15 residues. The CDR3: CASSPTGDRVREQFF. DNA for the CDR3: TGTGCCAGCAGTCCGACAGGGGACAGGGTGCGTGAGCAGTTCTTC.

V and J are TRBV11-2 and TRBJ2-5; TRBD1 matches at 10 bases. CDR1 is SGHAT and CDR2 is FQNNGV in the germline V gene. The V gene end was trimmed by 5 bases and the J gene end by 5 bases; junction bases not matched to a gene: 2. The CDR3 contains 13 residues. The CDR3 DNA is TGTGCCAGCAGCCGGGGACAGGGGGAGACCCAGTACTTC. It codes for CASSRGQGETQYF.

This chain joins TRBV12-3 or TRBV12-4 and TRBJ1-2; D might be TRBD1 (5 bases). V lost 6 bases to trimming and J lost 3 bases, with 11 bases between them. This CDR3 has 13 amino acids. CDR3 region: CASSLLGDYGYTF. In DNA form, the CDR3 reads TGTGCCAGCAGCCTTTTAGGGGACTATGGCTACACCTTC.

The J gene is TRBJ1-5, the V gene TRBV7-3; 7 bases fit TRBD1. CDR1 and CDR2 from the germline V gene are SGHTA and FQGTGA. With 8 bases clipped from V and 4 bases from J, the junction kept 8 bases outside the gene matches. The CDR3 has 14 amino acids. The CDR3 reads CASSKTGQNQPQHF. The DNA of the CDR3 is TGTGCCAGCTCTAAGACAGGGCAGAATCAGCCCCAGCATTTT.

The sample holds one count of this clone. This chain links TRBV30 with TRBJ2-7; D might be TRBD1 (5 bases). The V gene lost 1 base and the J gene lost 0 bases, with 10 bases spanning the gap. This CDR3 is 14 amino acids long. Germline CDR1 and CDR2: GTSNPN and SVGIG (reference sequence). This CDR3 is CAWSGQGYSYEQYF. In DNA, the CDR3 is TGTGCCTGGAGTGGGCAGGGATACTCCTACGAGCAGTACTTC.